Shown below are 28 T cell receptor beta chains from a single sample sequenced in a study of cytomegalovirus exposure and HLA in healthy donors. Vbeta (60) and Jbeta (13) primers were used in the PCR. The repertoire was sequenced with immunoSEQ multiplex PCR; TCRdb's copy has only in-frame clones and lacks some. The repertoire holds roughly 99,000 clones, with 75% to 85% as singletons. Specimen: PBMCs. The source is a male donor in good health and CMV-seropositive.

The rearrangement links TRBV2 to TRBJ1-4; the D is unclear. This CDR3 comprises 14 residues. Trimming shortened V by 3 bases and J by 7 bases, and 12 bases separated the two germline ends. Germline values: CDR1 SNHLY, CDR2 FYNNEI. The CDR3 reads CASSERGKGEKLFF. CDR3 coding DNA: TGTGCCAGCAGTGAGCGAGGGAAAGGTGAAAAACTGTTTTTT.

V and J are TRBV27 and TRBJ1-2, with TRBD1 matching over 8 bases. The CDR3 runs to 12 residues. Trimming at V came to 5 bases and at J to 7 bases, leaving 3 bases not matched to a gene. CDR1 and CDR2 (germline): MNHEY, SMNVEV (reference sequence). CDR3 nucleotides: TGTGCCAGCAGTCCCGGACAGGGTGGCTACACCTTC. Residues: CASSPGQGGYTF.

This chain connects TRBV7-9 to TRBJ2-7; maybe TRBD1 (6 bases). V lost 4 bases, J lost 1 base, and 11 bases lay in between. From germline, CDR1 is SEHNR and CDR2 FQNEAQ (reference sequence). This CDR3 spans 14 amino acids. The CDR3 loop reads CASSSGQGSYEQYF. CDR3 sequence (DNA): TGTGCCAGCAGCTCAGGCCAGGGGTCCTACGAGCAGTACTTC.

The rearrangement uses TRBV7-2 and TRBJ1-1; TRBD1 matches 7 bases. Trimming took 6 bases from V and 3 from J; bases not matched to a gene: 7. CDR3 size: 14 residues. Looked up from germline, CDR1 is SGHTA and CDR2 is FQGNSA. In nucleotides, the CDR3 is TGTGCCAGCAGGAGTACAGGGGTTTACACTGAAGCTTTCTTT. This gives the protein CASRSTGVYTEAFF.

This clone showed up just once. The chain links TRBV13 to TRBJ2-3; D not resolved. Between the trimmed V and J ends, which lost 4 bases and 2 bases, there was a span of 4 bases. Germline V gives CDR1 PRHDT, CDR2 FYEKMQ (reference sequence). This CDR3 is 12 amino acids long. The CDR3 loop reads CASSSSTDTQYF. CDR3 bases: TGTGCCAGCAGCTCCTCCACAGATACGCAGTATTTT.

The V and J genes are TRBV5-4 and TRBJ2-3; a possible D gene is TRBD1 (5 bases). This CDR3 has 17 residues. Germline CDR1 and CDR2: SGHNT and YYREEE (reference sequence). V was cut by 0 bases and J by 2 bases, with 16 bases left in between. The CDR3 reads CASSLDVQAIDTDTQYF. The CDR3 region has the DNA TGTGCCAGCAGCTTGGATGTACAGGCTATAGACACAGATACGCAGTATTTT.

The rearrangement joins TRBV28 to TRBJ2-4; D possibly corresponds to TRBD2 (7 bases). This CDR3 is built from 16 residues. V lost 4 bases and J lost 7, with 20 bases in between. The germline gives CDR1 MDHEN, CDR2 SYDVKM. The CDR3 loop reads CASSSSGGAPWNIQYF. The CDR3 DNA reads TGTGCCAGCAGTTCCTCTGGGGGGGCCCCATGGAACATTCAGTACTTC.

V is TRBV9 and J is TRBJ1-2; D unclear. There are 13 residues in the CDR3. Trimming pared 0 bases from V and 2 bases from J, leaving 5 bases between. Per germline, CDR1 SGDLS and CDR2 YYNGEE. CDR3 sequence (DNA): TGTGCCAGCAGCGTAGACCAGAACTATGGCTACACCTTC. Translated, it gives CASSVDQNYGYTF.

The CDR3 DNA follows: TGTGCCAGCAGCGTAGGGCCAGGGGGGAATCAGCCCCAGCATTTT. It encodes CASSVGPGGNQPQHF. The chain recombines TRBV9 with TRBJ1-5; 7 bases are a match to TRBD1. Per germline, CDR1 SGDLS and CDR2 YYNGEE. With 0 bases clipped from V and 4 bases from J, the junction kept 4 bases outside the gene matches. The CDR3 is 15 residues long.

In its sample, this clone was seen a few times. The V and J genes are TRBV5-1 and TRBJ2-7; TRBD1 is a possible D gene (5 bases). V lost 1 base and J 2 bases, leaving 10 bases between the germline ends. The CDR3 covers 14 residues. Germline CDR1 is SGHRS and CDR2 is YFSETQ. The DNA of the CDR3 is TGCGCCAGCAGCTTGACCCAGGGTCCCTACGAGCAGTACTTC. Protein sequence: CASSLTQGPYEQYF.

The chain recombines TRBV2 with TRBJ1-5; a possible D gene is TRBD1 (6 bases). The V end was cut by 5 bases, the J end by 0 bases, with 11 bases between. Germline V lookup: CDR1 SNHLY, CDR2 FYNNEI. This CDR3 has 15 amino acids. CDR3 region: CASSTTGNSNQPQHF. As DNA, the CDR3 is TGTGCCAGCAGTACCACAGGGAATAGCAATCAGCCCCAGCATTTT.

The chain uses TRBV2 and TRBJ2-7; 11 positions agree with TRBD2. Germline CDR1 is SNHLY and CDR2 is FYNNEI. With 5 bases clipped from V and 4 bases from J, the junction kept 7 bases outside the gene matches. The CDR3 is 15 amino acids. The CDR3, as DNA: TGTGCCAGCAGTATTTCTAGCGGGGGGTCTTACGAGCAGTACTTC. This sequence encodes CASSISSGGSYEQYF.

The chain couples TRBV30 to TRBJ1-3; D gene unclear. V lost 0 bases, J lost 0 bases, and 6 bases lay in between. The CDR3 contains 14 residues. Per the germline V gene, CDR1 is GTSNPN and CDR2 is SVGIG (reference sequence). The CDR3 spells CAWSVINSGNTIYF. CDR3 sequence (DNA): TGTGCCTGGAGTGTAATTAACTCTGGAAACACCATATATTTT.

This sequence joins TRBV7-2 and TRBJ1-1; D may be TRBD1 (5 bases). Germline V gene sequence: CDR1 SGHTA, CDR2 FQGNSA. The CDR3 is made up of 14 amino acids. V was cut by 3 bases and J by 0 bases, with 8 bases left in between. The CDR3 DNA is TGTGCCAGCAGCTTGGGGCCCATGAACACTGAAGCTTTCTTT. Its translation: CASSLGPMNTEAFF. Based on the CDR3 plus reference TRBV7-2 and TRBJ1-1, the full variable domain is GAGVSQSPSNKVTEKGKDVELRCDPISGHTALYWYRQSLGQGLEFLIYFQGNSAPDKSGLPSDRFSAERTGGSVSTLTIQRTQQEDSAVYLCASSLGPMNTEAFFGQGTRLTVV.

This chain links TRBV4-1 with TRBJ2-3, with a possible D match to TRBD2 (6 bases). The V gene lost 0 bases and the J gene lost 4 bases, with 23 bases spanning the gap. The CDR3 is 19 amino acids. CDR1 and CDR2 (germline): MGHRA, YSYEKL. The CDR3 loop reads CASSQDRNTGRGIADTQYF. The DNA of the CDR3 is TGCGCCAGCAGCCAAGATCGTAACACCGGGAGAGGTATCGCAGATACGCAGTATTTT.

This chain links TRBV7-2 with TRBJ2-1; TRBD1 might be the D (6 bases). CDR1 and CDR2 (germline): SGHTA, FQGNSA. This CDR3 comprises 16 residues. The V and J ends lost 5 bases and 7 bases respectively, with 21 bases between them. CDR3 residues: CASSRDGQWWGNEQFF. The CDR3 nucleotides are TGTGCCAGCAGCCGGGACGGACAGTGGTGGGGGAATGAGCAGTTCTTC.

V is TRBV7-2 and J is TRBJ1-6; a possible D gene is TRBD1 (6 bases). Trimming left V 0 bases short and J 6 bases short, with 12 bases between. The CDR3 extends over 16 amino acids. Germline CDR1 and CDR2: SGHTA and FQGNSA. The chain's CDR3 is CASSLAGGGVNSPLHF. The DNA for the CDR3 is TGTGCCAGCAGCTTAGCCGGAGGGGGGGTTAATTCACCCCTCCACTTT.

The chain combines TRBV6-5 with TRBJ2-5, with 8 bases identical to TRBD1. V trimming: 2 bases; J trimming: 6 bases; junction bases outside the gene matches: 8. This CDR3 has 15 amino acids. CDR1 is MNHEY and CDR2 is SVGAGI in the germline V gene. For the CDR3, the DNA is TGTGCCAGCAGTTACCTTGGACAGGGTGGGAAGACCCAGTACTTC. This codes for CASSYLGQGGKTQYF.

This chain connects TRBV5-1 to TRBJ1-2; 8 nucleotides line up with TRBD1. Germline CDR1 and CDR2: SGHRS and YFSETQ. V shed 6 bases and J 3 bases; nucleotides not matched to a gene: 4. The CDR3 has 13 amino acids. This CDR3 is CASMNRGDYGYTF. CDR3 DNA: TGCGCCAGCATGAACAGGGGGGACTATGGCTACACCTTC.

The chain recombines TRBV4-1 with TRBJ2-4, with D tentatively TRBD1 (6 bases). This CDR3 spans 14 amino acids. Germline CDR1 and CDR2: MGHRA and YSYEKL. The germline V and J ends were trimmed by 2 bases and 7 bases, with 12 bases remaining between them. The CDR3 loop is CASSQPGQRNIQYF. For the CDR3, the DNA is TGCGCCAGCAGCCAACCGGGACAAAGGAACATTCAGTACTTC.

The chain joins TRBV7-8 to TRBJ2-5; TRBD1 is a possible D gene (6 bases). Trimming cost V 3 bases and J 2 bases, with 10 bases left between them. CDR1 is SGHVS, CDR2 FQNEAQ, per germline. The CDR3 loop spans 14 amino acids. The CDR3 nucleotides read TGTGCCAGCAGCTTGGACGGACAGCAAGAGACCCAGTACTTC. It translates to CASSLDGQQETQYF.

This chain uses TRBV15 with TRBJ1-2; possible D gene TRBD1, 5 bases. CDR1 LNHNV and CDR2 YYDKDF come from the germline V gene (reference sequence). The CDR3 runs 15 residues. Trimming shortened V by 8 bases and J by 2 bases, and 18 bases separated the two germline ends. Here the CDR3 DNA reads TGTGCCACCCGGGGTGGAGGGGAGCCCAACTATGGCTACACCTTC. Translating gives CATRGGGEPNYGYTF.

The chain links TRBV18 to TRBJ1-1, with 7 nucleotides matching TRBD1. There are 14 residues in the CDR3. J gave up 2 bases and V 2 bases, and 2 bases lay outside the gene matches. From germline, CDR1 is KGHSH and CDR2 LQKENI. The CDR3 DNA sequence: TGTGCCAGCTCACCAGGACAGGCTAACACTGAAGCTTTCTTT. Its translation: CASSPGQANTEAFF.

A word on this clone: The sample contains more than one DNA sequence encoding this CDR3. The gene calls are TRBV7-2 and TRBJ1-5; 10 nucleotides agree with TRBD1. Germline V gene lookup returns CDR1 SGHTA and CDR2 FQGNSA. The trim removed 9 bases at V and 6 bases at J, leaving 5 bases unmatched. CDR3 length: 13 residues. The CDR3 protein is CASGQGDGQPQHF. The CDR3 DNA reads as TGTGCCAGTGGACAGGGGGACGGTCAGCCCCAGCATTTT.

The sample holds a few counts of this clone. V and J are TRBV6-5 and TRBJ2-5, with 8 bases lining up with TRBD1. J gave up 5 bases and V 5 bases, and 7 bases lay outside the gene matches. Germline V gene sequence: CDR1 MNHEY, CDR2 SVGAGI. This CDR3 has 14 amino acids. The CDR3 coding sequence is TGTGCCAGCAGTCGGACAGGGTCTTGGGAGACCCAGTACTTC. Translated: CASSRTGSWETQYF.

The rearrangement joins TRBV6-1 to TRBJ2-5, with 10 bases matching TRBD2. Germline assignment: CDR1 MNHNS and CDR2 SASEGT. The CDR3 consists of 19 residues. Unmatched junction bases numbered 12, after V lost 2 bases and J lost 0 bases. As DNA, the CDR3 is TGTGCCAGCAGTGAATTTTTGCTAGCGGGGGCCGATTACCAAGAGACCCAGTACTTC. This codes for CASSEFLLAGADYQETQYF.

V gene TRBV5-1 combines with J gene TRBJ1-1; unclear D gene. V was cut by 5 bases and J by 0 bases, with 5 bases left in between. Germline values: CDR1 SGHRS, CDR2 YFSETQ. The CDR3 length is 12 residues. The DNA for the CDR3 is TGCGCCAGCAGGAGGGTGAACACTGAAGCTTTCTTT. Translation: CASRRVNTEAFF.

The chain joins TRBV7-9 to TRBJ1-1; 8 bases fit TRBD1. This CDR3 is 15 amino acids long. Losses at the gene ends were 5 bases for V and 3 bases for J; bases not matched to a gene: 8. Germline V gene data show CDR1 as SEHNR and CDR2 as FQNEAQ (reference sequence). The CDR3 DNA follows: TGTGCCAGCAGCCAAGGACAGGGAGGATACACTGAAGCTTTCTTT. This gives the protein CASSQGQGGYTEAFF. The entire variable domain, with the rest obtained from reference TRBV7-9 and TRBJ1-1, is as follows: DTGVSQNPRHKITKRGQNVTFRCDPISEHNRLYWYRQTLGQGPEFLTYFQNEAQLEKSRLLSDRFSAERPKGSFSTLEIQRTEQGDSAMYLCASSQGQGGYTEAFFGQGTRLTVV.